One sample yielded the 22 T cell receptor beta chains listed below, sequenced in a study of Graves' ophthalmopathy and Graves' hyperthyroidism. Investigators amplified TCR beta CDR3 regions from RNA transcripts. Following a first-round RT-PCR that used HTBI primers, a second-round multiplex PCR was carried out. TCRdb called the multiplex PCR reads again in MiXCR, with one record for every CDR3 protein. This table holds 200,000 to 250,000 distinct CDR3 sequences, approximately 21% found once. The sequenced sample was peripheral blood. These receptors were obtained from a woman aged 45-60 years with Graves' ophthalmopathy.

V and J are TRBV20-1 and TRBJ2-7, with no clear D. Trimming cost V 3 bases and J 0 bases, with 9 bases left between them. Germline V gene lookup returns CDR1 DFQATT and CDR2 SNEGSKA (reference sequence). The CDR3 is 13 amino acids. The CDR3 loop reads CSASNRFSYEQYF. For the CDR3, the DNA is TGCAGTGCTAGTAACAGATTCTCCTACGAGCAGTACTTC.

In its sample, this clonotype was seen many times. The chain employs TRBV15 and TRBJ2-7; 14 positions match TRBD2. The trim removed 0 bases at V and 7 bases at J, leaving 5 bases unmatched. The CDR3 runs 16 residues. Germline V lookup: CDR1 LNHNV, CDR2 YYDKDF (reference sequence). This chain's CDR3 is CATSRDRGLAGVEQYF. The DNA of the CDR3 is TGTGCCACCAGCAGAGATAGGGGACTAGCGGGAGTAGAGCAGTACTTC.

This clonotype was detected many times. The chain employs TRBV18 and TRBJ2-5; D might be TRBD1 or TRBD2, each matching 5 bases. This CDR3 comprises 15 residues. Germline CDR1 is KGHSH and CDR2 is LQKENI. V was pared by 5 bases and J by 0 bases, with 13 bases between. The CDR3 DNA sequence: TGTGCCAGCTCAATGAATTGGGGGAACCAAGAGACCCAGTACTTC. Encoded protein: CASSMNWGNQETQYF.

This clonotype showed up many times. The CDR3 is CASSYPLNSNQPQHF. The CDR3 DNA reads as TGTGCCAGCAGTTACCCGCTGAATAGCAATCAGCCCCAGCATTTT. The rearrangement links TRBV28 to TRBJ1-5; D ambiguous. V was trimmed by 4 bases and J by 0 bases, leaving 10 bases between them. Germline values: CDR1 MDHEN, CDR2 SYDVKM. There are 15 residues in the CDR3.

The chain joins TRBV12-3 or TRBV12-4 to TRBJ2-7; D is ambiguous. The V and J ends lost 9 bases and 2 bases respectively, with 8 bases between them. This CDR3 comprises 11 residues. CDR3 nucleotide sequence: TGTGCCAGTCCCGAGGCCTACGAGCAGTACTTC. Protein: CASPEAYEQYF.

This chain uses TRBV6-5 with TRBJ1-1, with D possibly matching TRBD1 (5 bases). Trimming stripped 7 bases from V and 4 bases from J, with 13 bases between. Germline CDR1 reads MNHEY; CDR2 reads SVGAGI. The CDR3 runs to 13 residues. The CDR3 spells CASKVQVSTEAFF. DNA of the CDR3: TGTGCCAGCAAAGTACAGGTTTCCACTGAAGCTTTCTTT.

This clonotype was detected ten times or more. The genes are TRBV6-5 and TRBJ2-5; TRBD1 matches at 9 bases. V lost 2 bases, J lost 3 bases, and 4 bases stayed unmatched. The CDR3 totals 15 residues. Germline-derived CDR1 and CDR2 are MNHEY and SVGAGI. As DNA, the CDR3 is TGTGCCAGCAGTTACCAGGGACAGGGAAAAGAGACCCAGTACTTC. Residues: CASSYQGQGKETQYF.

This clonotype was detected many times. The chain combines TRBV12-3 or TRBV12-4 with TRBJ1-2, with D uncertain. Trimming removed 3 bases from V and 6 bases from J, with 8 bases in between. The CDR3 length is 12 residues. As DNA, the CDR3 is TGTGCCAGCAGTTTCCCACCTCATGGCTACACCTTC. Translated: CASSFPPHGYTF.

The chain uses TRBV6-1 and TRBJ1-4; TRBD1 might be the D (5 bases). Germline CDR1 reads MNHNS; CDR2 reads SASEGT. Between the trimmed V and J ends, which lost 7 bases and 5 bases, there was a span of 14 bases. The CDR3 extends over 14 amino acids. The CDR3 here is CASTLSRGNEKLFF. CDR3 in DNA: TGTGCCAGCACCCTATCTCGGGGGAATGAAAAACTGTTTTTT.

This clonotype was observed a few times. The J gene is TRBJ2-5, the V gene TRBV5-1, with TRBD2 matching over 9 bases. The J segment lost 2 bases and the V segment lost 1 base, leaving 6 bases of the junction unmatched. The CDR3 is 16 amino acids. In germline, CDR1 is SGHRS, CDR2 YFSETQ. CDR3 amino acids: CASSLLAGVGQETQYF. Written as DNA, the CDR3 is TGCGCCAGCAGCTTGTTAGCGGGAGTGGGACAAGAGACCCAGTACTTC.

The rearrangement joins TRBV11-1 to TRBJ2-2; D is possibly TRBD1 (6 bases). The CDR3 totals 17 residues. Per germline, CDR1 SGHAT and CDR2 FQDESV (reference sequence). The ends were cut back, 2 bases at V and 7 bases at J, with 20 bases in the middle. The CDR3 here is CASSLQGMGANRGELFF. The DNA for the CDR3 is TGTGCCAGCAGCTTACAGGGAATGGGGGCAAACCGCGGGGAGCTGTTTTTT.

The J gene is TRBJ2-3, the V gene TRBV13; D not certain. This CDR3 comprises 14 residues. The V end lost 0 bases, the J end lost 2 bases, and 6 bases lay between the germline ends. Germline V gene data show CDR1 as PRHDT and CDR2 as FYEKMQ (reference sequence). This chain's CDR3 is CASSLGPSTDTQYF. The CDR3 DNA reads TGTGCCAGCAGCTTAGGACCGTCCACAGATACGCAGTATTTT.

This clonotype appeared many times. J is TRBJ1-2 and V is TRBV12-3 or TRBV12-4; D may be TRBD1 (6 bases). V gave up 4 bases and J gave up 6 bases, with 12 bases separating them. The CDR3 has 13 residues. CDR3 coding DNA: TGTGCCAGCAGTTCACGACAGGTCCATGGCTACACCTTC. This gives the protein CASSSRQVHGYTF.

This clonotype showed up many times. The J gene is TRBJ1-1, the V gene TRBV2; no reliable D call. Trimming shortened V by 6 bases and J by 3 bases, and 8 bases separated the two germline ends. CDR1 is SNHLY, CDR2 FYNNEI, per germline. This CDR3 has 12 residues. Here the CDR3 reads CASSGWDTEAFF. The CDR3 DNA reads TGTGCCAGCAGCGGATGGGACACTGAAGCTTTCTTT.

This clonotype was counted at least ten times. The chain links TRBV27 to TRBJ2-7; the D gene is possibly TRBD2 (5 bases). V was pared by 7 bases and J by 3 bases, with 16 bases between. CDR1 is MNHEY, CDR2 SMNVEV, per germline (reference sequence). This CDR3 is 14 amino acids long. CDR3 nucleotide sequence: TGTGCCAGCACCAGAGGCGGGCAGTACTACGAGCAGTACTTC. Its translation is CASTRGGQYYEQYF.

V usage is TRBV12-3 or TRBV12-4 and J usage is TRBJ1-1; D unresolved. V dropped 4 bases and J dropped 4 bases, with 13 bases sitting between them. CDR3 length equals 14 residues. The CDR3: CASSSSGRSTEAFF. The CDR3 DNA follows: TGTGCCAGCAGTTCCTCAGGCAGAAGCACTGAAGCTTTCTTT.

The CDR3 here is CASRRVGQEYGYTF. The CDR3 DNA reads TGTGCCAGCAGGCGTGTGGGACAAGAGTATGGCTACACCTTC. The V call is TRBV12-3 or TRBV12-4, the J call TRBJ1-2, with D perhaps matching TRBD1 (6 bases). The CDR3 length is 14 residues. V was cut by 6 bases and J by 5 bases, with 16 bases left in between.

This clonotype was seen repeatedly, ten times or more. The chain uses TRBV4-1 and TRBJ2-5; D is unclear. Trimming left V 0 bases short and J 1 base short, with 12 bases between. The CDR3 consists of 16 residues. Germline loops: CDR1 MGHRA, CDR2 YSYEKL. The CDR3, as DNA: TGCGCCAGCAGCCAAGATTTCCGGATGACCCAAGAGACCCAGTACTTC. It translates to CASSQDFRMTQETQYF.

J is TRBJ2-5 and V is TRBV6-5; TRBD1 aligns across 7 bases. The CDR3 has 13 amino acids. The junction had 1 base not matched to a gene; V was cut back by 2 bases and J by 4 bases. The germline gives CDR1 MNHEY, CDR2 SVGAGI. CDR3 protein: CASSYRDRETQYF. Here the CDR3 DNA reads TGTGCCAGCAGTTACCGGGACAGAGAGACCCAGTACTTC.

The chain combines TRBV11-3 with TRBJ1-1; D gene unclear. CDR1 and CDR2 (germline): SGHNT, YENEEA. Trimming stripped 0 bases from V and 9 bases from J, with 11 bases between. CDR3 length equals 13 residues. This CDR3 reads CASSLEYGEQAFF. The CDR3, as DNA: TGTGCCAGCAGCTTAGAGTACGGGGAGCAAGCTTTCTTT.

This clonotype occurred many times. CDR3 nucleotides: TGTGCCAGCAACGACAAAGGAAACGGCTACACCTTC. It yields the protein CASNDKGNGYTF. The chain uses TRBV19 and TRBJ1-2, with unresolved D. The CDR3 runs to 12 residues. Trimming left V 9 bases short and J 8 bases short, with 16 bases between. Germline V gene sequence: CDR1 LNHDA, CDR2 SQIVND (reference sequence).

This clonotype has at least ten counts. This chain joins TRBV29-1 and TRBJ2-5; tentatively, D is TRBD1 (6 bases). CDR1 and CDR2 (germline): SQVTM, ANQGSEA. Trimming removed 4 bases at V and 1 base at J, with 13 bases between. This CDR3 has 14 residues. CDR3 sequence: CSVARDTFQETQYF. The DNA of the CDR3 is TGCAGCGTTGCTCGGGACACATTCCAAGAGACCCAGTACTTC.